This T cell receptor beta chain was retrieved from a study of T cells after posttransplantation cyclophosphamide. Study results and limitations: Later post-transplant blood repertoires were often dominated by donor CD8+ memory clones. Skin or GI-infiltrating T cells shared few TRB sequences with blood. After PTCy, TRB diversity resembled that of CNI/methotrexate controls.

Trimming at V came to 5 bases and at J to 12 bases, leaving 11 bases not matched to a gene. The CDR3 has 14 residues. Germline lookup yields CDR1 SGHTA and CDR2 FQGNSA. Busulfan-fludarabine conditioning, marrow transplant, and cyclophosphamide on days +3 and +4 were administered. Concerning this clone itself: The antigen remains unidentified.

Clones were read by immunoSEQ multiplex PCR, and TCRdb kept only the in-frame ones, dropping some. This table holds some 9,000 clones, more than 75% found once. The chain recombines TRBV7-2 with TRBJ1-4; 8 bases are shared with TRBD1. The receptor comes from a female patient aged 40 to 55 who received an allogeneic stem cell transplant from an unrelated donor, was CMV-positive, and had no GVHD. The T cells may partly be graft donor cells. This sample comprised PBMCs, obtained after allogeneic stem cell transplant with posttransplant cyclophosphamide. The CDR3 sequence is CASSPDRGRVQLFF. The DNA of the CDR3 is TGTGCCAGCAGCCCTGACAGGGGTCGGGTTCAACTGTTTTTT.